The present TCR beta chain was sequenced within a study of T cell responses to AZD1222 COVID-19 vaccine. Germline V CDR1 and CDR2: LGHNA, YSLEER. V was shortened by 0 bases and J by 5 bases, with 7 bases between the two germline ends. This CDR3 contains 13 residues. The study, taken as a whole, reports: Spike regions recognized by vaccine-associated CD4 TCRs spanned the protein, led by 160-218 and 743-854. An increase in Spike-specific TCR breadth and depth was observed after two AZD1222 doses. Among the donors, most were white British and more were female, and clonal diversity was possibly underestimated. Unmutated variant regions reportedly attract nearly half of all spike-specific TCRs.

Turning to this clone: Its target is unknown.

The protocol was immunoSEQ multiplex PCR, while the TCRdb copy is restricted to in-frame clones and leaves out a portion. The sample contains about 100,000 clones, approximately 87% of which appear only once. This clonotype was obtained from an adult in good health. This chain links TRBV4-3 with TRBJ1-2; no definite D call. The sequenced sample was peripheral blood, obtained on day 0 of MenACWY control vaccination. The CDR3 DNA is TGCGCCAGCAGCCAAGACCTCAGATATGGCTACACCTTC. Amino acid sequence: CASSQDLRYGYTF.